This paragraph covers one TCR beta chain sequence. Authors' data handling: The assay estimated nucleated cells by amplifying reference gene primers. Produced via immunoSEQ multiplex PCR; TCRdb's table is partial and in-frame only. D and trimming come from the DNA, and the V and J calls and clone size come from that table. The profile shows 270,000 or so clones, roughly 85% of them singletons. The CDR3 extends over 14 amino acids. The V and J ends lost 0 bases and 0 bases respectively, with 6 bases between them. CDR1 is SGDLS, CDR2 YYNGEE, per germline. The data were taken from a study of blood T cell repertoires in COVID-19. Looking at the study overall: Samples taken during acute and convalescent COVID-19 were collected in the United States, Italy and Spain. PBMCs, B-cell-depleted T cells, or T cells were the source of the cDNA or gDNA that made up the material.

Sequenced sample: peripheral blood. This sequence was found in a woman younger than 35 with acute or convalescent COVID-19. J is TRBJ1-1 and V is TRBV9, with D unclear. This chain's CDR3 is CASSVEPVNTEAFF. The CDR3 region has the DNA TGTGCCAGCAGCGTAGAACCAGTGAACACTGAAGCTTTCTTT.